A selection of T cell receptor beta chains follows, all from one sample in a study of CD8 T cells in ankylosing spondylitis. TCRdb itself ran the 5' RACE reads through MiXCR, one entry per CDR3 protein. The table shows 250,000 to 350,000 distinct CDR3 sequences, with approximately 8.2% occurring only once. Sequences were obtained from blood, either unsorted or a sorted T cell fraction (not recorded which). These receptors were taken from a male donor with ankylosing spondylitis. Both conserved end residues are part of each CDR3. D genes are given only for firm matches. Clone size, where shown, is once, few, many, or a class for clones that have expanded.

clone_size: many
d_call: -
j_call: TRBJ1-2
v_call: TRBV12-3/TRBV12-4
cdr3_nt: TGTGCCAGCAGTTTGAGTCCAGGGGACTACTATGGCTACACCTTC
cdr3_aa: CASSLSPGDYYGYTF

clone_size: -
d_call: -
j_call: TRBJ1-2
v_call: TRBV12-3/TRBV12-4
cdr3_nt: TGTGCCAGCAGTTTTGAGCCCGGGACGGACAATGGCTACACCTTC
cdr3_aa: CASSFEPGTDNGYTF

clone_size: few
d_call: -
j_call: TRBJ2-1
v_call: TRBV7-2
cdr3_nt: TGTGCCAGCAGCTTAGGGGCTTACTACAATGAGCAGTTCTTC
cdr3_aa: CASSLGAYYNEQFF

clone_size: -
d_call: TRBD2
j_call: TRBJ2-1
v_call: TRBV6-2/TRBV6-3
cdr3_nt: TGTGCCAGCAGCCCAGCCGGACTAGCGGGAATGTATGAGCAGTTCTTC
cdr3_aa: CASSPAGLAGMYEQFF

clone_size: many
d_call: TRBD1
j_call: TRBJ1-3
v_call: TRBV11-2
cdr3_nt: TGTGCCAGCAGCCCCCTGGACAGGGGAATCCCAATCATATATTTT
cdr3_aa: CASSPLDRGIPIIYF

clone_size: few
d_call: -
j_call: TRBJ2-1
v_call: TRBV6-2/TRBV6-3
cdr3_nt: TGTGCCAGCAGTTACTCGATTTGGGAGGAAGCCTACAATGAGCAGTTCTTC
cdr3_aa: CASSYSIWEEAYNEQFF

clone_size: -
d_call: TRBD2
j_call: TRBJ2-3
v_call: TRBV11-2
cdr3_nt: TGTGCCAGCAGCTTTAGGGATCTAGCGGGAGCAGATACGCAGTATTTT
cdr3_aa: CASSFRDLAGADTQYF

clone_size: -
d_call: -
j_call: TRBJ1-1
v_call: TRBV5-1
cdr3_nt: TGCGCCAGCAGCTTGGGGGCTGACCCGAACACTGAAGCTTTCTTT
cdr3_aa: CASSLGADPNTEAFF

clone_size: many
d_call: -
j_call: TRBJ1-1
v_call: TRBV7-9
cdr3_nt: TGTGCCAGCAGCTTTAATCGGAACACTGAAGCTTTCTTT
cdr3_aa: CASSFNRNTEAFF

clone_size: many
d_call: TRBD2
j_call: TRBJ2-3
v_call: TRBV12-3/TRBV12-4
cdr3_nt: TGTGCCAGCAGTTTGGGGCTAGCGGGACTGTGGGATACGCAGTATTTT
cdr3_aa: CASSLGLAGLWDTQYF

clone_size: -
d_call: -
j_call: TRBJ2-7
v_call: TRBV20-1
cdr3_nt: TGCAGTGCTAGTTGGGACTACGAGCAGTACTTC
cdr3_aa: CSASWDYEQYF

clone_size: -
d_call: -
j_call: TRBJ2-2
v_call: TRBV18
cdr3_nt: TGTGCCAGCTCACGGGCCGGGACTTTGAACACCGGGGAGCTGTTTTTT
cdr3_aa: CASSRAGTLNTGELFF